What follows are 25 T cell receptor beta chains derived from one specimen sequenced in a study of blood T cell repertoires in COVID-19. Produced via immunoSEQ multiplex PCR; TCRdb's table is partial and in-frame only. The repertoire holds tens of thousands of clones, with around 85% as singletons. Sequencing was performed on peripheral blood. The receptors were sampled from an elderly woman with COVID-19, enrolled during active disease.

The rearrangement joins TRBV3-1 (or the pseudogene TRBV3-2) to TRBJ2-3, with D uncertain. Trimming removed 4 bases at V and 4 bases at J, with 12 bases between. Germline CDR1 reads LGHDT; CDR2 reads YNNKEL (reference sequence). The CDR3 runs to 14 residues. In DNA form, the CDR3 reads TGTGCCAGCAGCCCCGACTGGGTCCCAGATACGCAGTATTTT. Its protein product is CASSPDWVPDTQYF.

CDR3 residues: CASSSGLAGGTSTDTQYF. The CDR3 DNA follows: TGTGCCAGTAGCAGCGGGCTAGCGGGGGGGACTAGCACAGATACGCAGTATTTT. This chain links TRBV19 with TRBJ2-3, with TRBD2 matching over 12 bases. Germline V gives CDR1 LNHDA, CDR2 SQIVND (reference sequence). Trimming cost V 6 bases and J 0 bases; bases outside gene matches: 10. The CDR3 length is 18 residues.

The rearrangement joins TRBV5-4 to TRBJ1-2; D gene ambiguous. Trimming stripped 4 bases from V and 5 bases from J, with 18 bases between. CDR1 and CDR2 (germline): SGHNT, YYREEE (reference sequence). The CDR3 runs to 15 residues. CDR3 region: CASSHSGPNGYGYTF. CDR3 bases: TGTGCCAGCAGCCACAGTGGGCCGAATGGGTATGGCTACACCTTC. The full variable domain, its missing parts supplied by reference TRBV5-4 and TRBJ1-2, is ETGVTQSPTHLIKTRGQQVTLRCSSQSGHNTVSWYQQALGQGPQFIFQYYREEENGRGNFPPRFSGLQFPNYSSELNVNALELDDSALYLCASSHSGPNGYGYTFGSGTRLTVV.

This chain joins TRBV10-3 and TRBJ1-4; D is perhaps TRBD1 (5 bases). The CDR3 has 16 residues. Germline CDR1 is ENHRY and CDR2 is SYGVKD. V was pared by 2 bases and J by 1 base, with 11 bases between. The CDR3 DNA follows: TGTGCCATCAGTGAGATCGGGGGAGGAACTAATGAAAAACTGTTTTTT. Translated, it gives CAISEIGGGTNEKLFF.

V gene TRBV5-1 combines with J gene TRBJ2-3; a weak D match, TRBD1 (5 bases). CDR1 and CDR2 from the germline V gene are SGHRS and YFSETQ. The V and J ends lost 6 bases and 4 bases respectively, with 18 bases between them. The CDR3 contains 15 residues. CDR3 DNA: TGCGCCAGCACCTCAAGCAGGGCTTTGGCAGATACGCAGTATTTT. Amino acids: CASTSSRALADTQYF.

The CDR3 bases are TGTGCCTGGACCCAGGGTTCAGGGCGAAATACGCAGTATTTT. It translates to CAWTQGSGRNTQYF. The chain recombines TRBV30 with TRBJ2-3; tentative D call: TRBD1 (5 bases). The ends were cut back, 4 bases at V and 7 bases at J, with 18 bases in the middle. The CDR3 has 14 amino acids. Germline loops: CDR1 GTSNPN, CDR2 SVGIG (reference sequence).

This clone was seen once. V gene TRBV29-1 combines with J gene TRBJ2-7; 9 bases align to TRBD1. V gave up 5 bases and J gave up 0 bases; unmatched junction bases: 8. Germline assignment: CDR1 SQVTM and CDR2 ANQGSEA. CDR3 length: 15 amino acids. The DNA for the CDR3 is TGCAGCGTTCGACTTACGACAGGGGGCTCCTACGAGCAGTACTTC. Translation gives CSVRLTTGGSYEQYF.

The chain has TRBV6-2 or TRBV6-3 and TRBJ2-3; 10 nucleotides align to TRBD2. CDR1 and CDR2 (germline): MNHEY, SVGEGT. J gave up 4 bases and V 5 bases, and 9 bases lay outside the gene matches. The CDR3 is made up of 16 amino acids. CDR3 protein: CASSHQAGGRSDTQYF. DNA for the CDR3: TGTGCCAGCAGTCACCAAGCGGGGGGGCGATCAGATACGCAGTATTTT.

V usage is TRBV4-3 and J usage is TRBJ2-1; weak D call: TRBD2 (6 bases). Germline V gene data show CDR1 as LGHNA and CDR2 as YSLEER. CDR3 size: 15 residues. V gave up 1 base and J gave up 4 bases, with 11 bases separating them. CDR3 bases: TGCGCCAGCAGCCAAGTTAGCGGAGATTACAATGAGCAGTTCTTC. Translating it yields CASSQVSGDYNEQFF.

This clone was observed a single time. Here the CDR3 DNA reads TGTGCCAGCAGCCGTCCCACAGGGTTTGCCTACGAGCAGTACTTC. This codes for CASSRPTGFAYEQYF. V usage is TRBV28 and J usage is TRBJ2-7, with a tentative D call TRBD1 (6 bases). Germline V gene sequence: CDR1 MDHEN, CDR2 SYDVKM. V lost 6 bases to trimming and J lost 2 bases, with 17 bases between them. The CDR3 has 15 residues.

The V gene is TRBV9, the J gene TRBJ1-2; D perhaps matches TRBD1 (6 bases). The V gene lost 2 bases and the J gene lost 7 bases, with 36 bases spanning the gap. The CDR3 is made up of 21 amino acids. Per germline, CDR1 SGDLS and CDR2 YYNGEE. The CDR3 DNA reads TGTGCCAGCAGCGTTTCCGGGACAAGGGGTGCTTGGGTCACCGCTTCTTCTGGCTACACCTTC. It encodes CASSVSGTRGAWVTASSGYTF.

The V gene is TRBV4-3, the J gene TRBJ2-3; TRBD2 aligns across 9 bases. CDR3 size: 17 residues. The ends lost 4 bases at V and 6 bases at J; junction bases unmatched: 14. In germline, CDR1 is LGHNA, CDR2 YSLEER. CDR3 sequence (DNA): TGCGCCAGCAGCCCGCAACTACCGGGGACTAGCATCGATACGCAGTATTTT. Its translation: CASSPQLPGTSIDTQYF.

The rearrangement uses TRBV30 and TRBJ1-2; tentative D call: TRBD1 (6 bases). The V and J ends lost 1 base and 8 bases respectively, with 14 bases between them. The CDR3 contains 13 residues. From germline, CDR1 is GTSNPN and CDR2 SVGIG (reference sequence). The CDR3 DNA reads as TGTGCCTGGAGTGCCCAACAGGGCAGGGGCTACACCTTC. Translated, it gives CAWSAQQGRGYTF. Based on the CDR3 plus reference TRBV30 and TRBJ1-2, the full variable domain is SQTIHQWPATLVQPVGSPLSLECTVEGTSNPNLYWYRQAAGRGLQLLFYSVGIGQISSEVPQNLSASRPQDRQFILSSKKLLLSDSGFYLCAWSAQQGRGYTFGSGTRLTVV.

There are a few counts of this clone. The rearrangement links TRBV7-2 to TRBJ2-7; 10 bases agree with TRBD2. The germline V gene encodes CDR1 SGHTA and CDR2 FQGNSA. CDR3 size: 13 residues. Germline trimming cut 4 bases from V and 9 bases from J; bases unmatched to any gene: 6. CDR3 sequence reads: CASSSGTSASQYF. The CDR3 bases are TGTGCCAGCAGCTCCGGGACTAGCGCTTCGCAGTACTTC.

This rearrangement joins TRBV12-3 or TRBV12-4 to TRBJ1-2; TRBD1 might be the D (6 bases). Trimming shortened V by 6 bases and J by 3 bases, and 11 bases separated the two germline ends. The CDR3 is made up of 13 amino acids. CDR3 region: CASSPTGYYGYTF. The DNA of the CDR3 is TGTGCCAGCAGCCCGACAGGATACTATGGCTACACCTTC.

The V call is TRBV5-1, the J call TRBJ2-7, with TRBD2 matching over 7 bases. The CDR3 totals 15 residues. V was pared by 3 bases and J by 4 bases, with 10 bases of the junction left unmatched. Germline CDR1 reads SGHRS; CDR2 reads YFSETQ. CDR3 DNA sequence: TGCGCCAGCAGCTGGGGCCCTCGGGGGGAGTACGAGCAGTACTTC. Translating it yields CASSWGPRGEYEQYF. Full variable domain (outside the CDR3, taken from reference TRBV5-1 and TRBJ2-7): KAGVTQTPRYLIKTRGQQVTLSCSPISGHRSVSWYQQTPGQGLQFLFEYFSETQRNKGNFPGRFSGRQFSNSRSEMNVSTLELGDSALYLCASSWGPRGEYEQYFGPGTRLTVT.

The V gene is TRBV3-1 (or the pseudogene TRBV3-2), the J gene TRBJ2-4; a possible D gene is TRBD1 (5 bases). Trimming removed 3 bases at V and 0 bases at J, with 12 bases between. CDR1 LGHDT and CDR2 YNNKEL come from the germline V gene (reference sequence). The CDR3 runs to 16 residues. CDR3 in DNA: TGTGCCAGCAGCCACCCTGGGGCAGTAGCCAAAAACATTCAGTACTTC. Amino acid sequence: CASSHPGAVAKNIQYF.

The chain has TRBV24-1 and TRBJ2-1, with 7 bases fitting TRBD2. The CDR3 extends over 16 amino acids. The germline CDR1 and CDR2 sequences are KGHDR and SFDVKD. V dropped 3 bases and J dropped 0; count of bases not matched to a gene: 4. The CDR3 loop is CATSDPGRSSYNEQFF. CDR3 nucleotide sequence: TGTGCCACCAGTGATCCCGGGAGGAGCTCCTACAATGAGCAGTTCTTC.

This clone has only a few counts. The gene calls are TRBV2 and TRBJ2-7; D might be TRBD1 (5 bases). Trimming removed 6 bases at V and 7 bases at J, with 19 bases between. CDR1 is SNHLY and CDR2 is FYNNEI in the germline V gene. The CDR3 covers 14 residues. The CDR3 region is CASSALTGPGEQYF. Here the CDR3 DNA reads TGTGCCAGCAGCGCACTTACAGGTCCGGGTGAGCAGTACTTC.

The J gene is TRBJ2-3, the V gene TRBV2, with TRBD1 identical over 10 bases. Per the germline V gene, CDR1 is SNHLY and CDR2 is FYNNEI. The CDR3 contains 14 residues. V lost 7 bases, J lost 5 bases, and 6 bases stayed unmatched. DNA of the CDR3: TGTGCCAGCACCCGGGACAGGGGACAAGATACGCAGTATTTT. Its protein is CASTRDRGQDTQYF.

The chain joins TRBV6-1 to TRBJ1-6; D gene ambiguous. CDR1 MNHNS and CDR2 SASEGT come from the germline V gene. Trimming removed 3 bases at V and 17 bases at J, with 8 bases between. The length of the CDR3 is 10 residues. The CDR3 loop is CASSEVQFHF. The CDR3, as DNA: TGTGCCAGCAGTGAGGTGCAGTTCCACTTT.

This chain joins TRBV27 and TRBJ2-2, with D possibly matching TRBD1 (5 bases). V was cut by 1 base and J by 6 bases, with 9 bases left in between. CDR3 length equals 14 residues. CDR1 is MNHEY and CDR2 is SMNVEV in the germline V gene (reference sequence). The CDR3 region has the DNA TGTGCCAGCAGTTTATTCGAAGGGGCCGGGGAGCTGTTTTTT. Amino acid sequence: CASSLFEGAGELFF.

The chain carries TRBV24-1 and TRBJ2-2; no firm D call. V dropped 2 bases and J dropped 1 base, with 10 bases sitting between them. The germline V gene encodes CDR1 KGHDR and CDR2 SFDVKD. The CDR3 runs to 16 residues. The CDR3 is CATSDSKHVNTGELFF. CDR3 nucleotide sequence: TGTGCCACCAGTGATTCGAAACATGTGAACACCGGGGAGCTGTTTTTT.

The gene calls are TRBV5-4 and TRBJ2-5; TRBD2 agrees at 9 bases. The CDR3 runs 17 residues. J gave up 2 bases and V 0 bases, and 8 bases lay outside the gene matches. CDR1 is SGHNT, CDR2 YYREEE, per germline (reference sequence). In DNA form, the CDR3 reads TGTGCCAGCAGCTTGGCCTTGCGGGGGGGCCCACAAGAGACCCAGTACTTC. It is translated as CASSLALRGGPQETQYF.

V is TRBV28 and J is TRBJ2-7; 11 bases match TRBD2. The germline V gene has CDR1 MDHEN and CDR2 SYDVKM. V was clipped by 8 bases and J by 7 bases; unmatched bases: 10. The CDR3 extends over 14 amino acids. This chain's CDR3 is CASLLSVAGGEQYF. DNA for the CDR3: TGTGCCAGCCTACTTTCGGTAGCGGGAGGGGAGCAGTACTTC.